This T cell receptor (beta chain) was recorded in a study of blood T cells in healthy people across ages. A second PCR, run for roughly 7 to 12 cycles, used a sample-barcoded 5' primer plus a J-beta primer mix. Each of the cDNA molecules was tagged by a template-switch adaptor with 12 random nucleotides. Every sample produced at least 2.5 million CDR3-containing paired-end reads. TCRdb redid the calling of the 5' RACE reads with MiXCR, one entry per CDR3 protein. The data show around 990,000 distinct CDR3 sequences, about 25% seen once. V dropped 6 bases and J dropped 4 bases, with 11 bases sitting between them. This CDR3 has 13 amino acids. The data also belong to a second study, concerning T cells of mothers and their children.

Sequenced sample: blood. The chain couples TRBV12-3 or TRBV12-4 to TRBJ2-3; D ambiguous. The clonotype originates from a girl aged 2 to 10 in good health. CDR3 sequence: CASSRERADTQYF. The CDR3 nucleotides read TGTGCCAGCAGCCGAGAGCGAGCAGATACGCAGTATTTT.